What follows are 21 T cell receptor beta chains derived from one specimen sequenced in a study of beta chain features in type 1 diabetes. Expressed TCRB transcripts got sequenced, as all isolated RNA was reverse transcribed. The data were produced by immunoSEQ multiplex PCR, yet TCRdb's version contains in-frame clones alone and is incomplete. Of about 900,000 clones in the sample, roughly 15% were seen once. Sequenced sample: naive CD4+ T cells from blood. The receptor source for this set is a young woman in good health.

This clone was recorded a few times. CDR3: CASSLVELGNEQFF. The CDR3 nucleotides are TGTGCCAGCAGCTTGGTCGAACTAGGAAATGAGCAGTTCTTC. The chain recombines TRBV5-6 with TRBJ2-1; perhaps TRBD2 as D (5 bases). Germline CDR1 reads SGHDT; CDR2 reads YYEEEE. Trimming pared 0 bases from V and 7 bases from J, leaving 11 bases between. The CDR3 runs 14 residues.

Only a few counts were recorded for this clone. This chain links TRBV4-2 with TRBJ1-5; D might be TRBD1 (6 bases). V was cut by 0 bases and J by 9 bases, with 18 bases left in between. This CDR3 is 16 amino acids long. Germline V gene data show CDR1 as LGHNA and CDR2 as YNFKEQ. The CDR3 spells CASSQDGRGAMRPQHF. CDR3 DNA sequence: TGTGCCAGCAGCCAAGATGGCAGGGGCGCGATGCGGCCCCAGCATTTT.

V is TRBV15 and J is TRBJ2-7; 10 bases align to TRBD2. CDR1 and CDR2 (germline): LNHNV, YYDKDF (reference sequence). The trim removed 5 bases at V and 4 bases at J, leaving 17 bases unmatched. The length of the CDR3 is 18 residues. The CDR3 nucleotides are TGTGCCACCAGCCCTCTACTCCCTCCTAGCGGGAGAGATTACGAGCAGTACTTC. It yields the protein CATSPLLPPSGRDYEQYF.

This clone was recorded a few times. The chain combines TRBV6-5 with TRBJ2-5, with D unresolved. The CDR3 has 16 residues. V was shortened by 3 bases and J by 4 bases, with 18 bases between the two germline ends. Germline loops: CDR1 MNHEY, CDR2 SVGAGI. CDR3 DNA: TGTGCCAGCAGTTATCGCCGATTAGTCGGCGTAGAGACCCAGTACTTC. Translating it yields CASSYRRLVGVETQYF.

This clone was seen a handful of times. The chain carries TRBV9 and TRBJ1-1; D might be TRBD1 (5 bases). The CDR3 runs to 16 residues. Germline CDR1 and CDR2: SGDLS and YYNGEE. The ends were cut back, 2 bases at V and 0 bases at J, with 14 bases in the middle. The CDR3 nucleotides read TGTGCCAGCAGCGTTCGAGGGGACGTCCTGAACACTGAAGCTTTCTTT. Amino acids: CASSVRGDVLNTEAFF.

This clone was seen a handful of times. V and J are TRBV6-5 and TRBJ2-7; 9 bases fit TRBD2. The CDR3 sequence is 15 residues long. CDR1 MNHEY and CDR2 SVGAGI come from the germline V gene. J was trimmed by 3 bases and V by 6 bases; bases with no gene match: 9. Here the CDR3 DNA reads TGTGCCAGCAGCCCCGGACTAGCGAATGACTACGAGCAGTACTTC. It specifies CASSPGLANDYEQYF.

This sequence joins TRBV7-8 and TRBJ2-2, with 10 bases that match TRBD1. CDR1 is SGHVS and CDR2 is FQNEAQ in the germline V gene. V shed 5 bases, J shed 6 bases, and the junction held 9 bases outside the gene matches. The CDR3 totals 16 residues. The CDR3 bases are TGTGCCAGCAGCAGATCCCGGGACAGGGGTTCCGGGGAGCTGTTTTTT. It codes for CASSRSRDRGSGELFF. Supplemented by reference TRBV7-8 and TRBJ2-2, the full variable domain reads GAGVSQSPRYKVAKRGQDVALRCDPISGHVSLFWYQQALGQGPEFLTYFQNEAQLDKSGLPSDRFFAERPEGSVSTLKIQRTQQEDSAVYLCASSRSRDRGSGELFFGEGSRLTVL.

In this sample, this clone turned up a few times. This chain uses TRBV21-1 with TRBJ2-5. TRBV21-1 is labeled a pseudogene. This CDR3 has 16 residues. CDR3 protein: CASSTHPGPGGETQYF. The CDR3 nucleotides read TGTGCCAGCAGCACCCATCCGGGCCCTGGGGGAGAGACCCAGTACTTC.

CDR3 protein: CASSMGYRVSGANVLTF. The CDR3 nucleotides read TGTGCCAGTAGTATGGGATACAGGGTCTCTGGGGCCAACGTCCTGACTTTC. The chain carries TRBV19 and TRBJ2-6, with D maybe TRBD1 (6 bases). The germline V gene has CDR1 LNHDA and CDR2 SQIVND (reference sequence). This CDR3 is 17 amino acids long. V lost 3 bases, J lost 0 bases, and 12 bases lay in between.

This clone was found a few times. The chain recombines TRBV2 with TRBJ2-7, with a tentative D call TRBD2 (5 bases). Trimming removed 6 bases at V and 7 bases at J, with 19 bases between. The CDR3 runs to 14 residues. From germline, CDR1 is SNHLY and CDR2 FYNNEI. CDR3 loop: CASSDPGLAGEQYF. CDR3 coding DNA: TGTGCCAGCAGCGACCCCGGTCTAGCTGGAGAGCAGTACTTC.

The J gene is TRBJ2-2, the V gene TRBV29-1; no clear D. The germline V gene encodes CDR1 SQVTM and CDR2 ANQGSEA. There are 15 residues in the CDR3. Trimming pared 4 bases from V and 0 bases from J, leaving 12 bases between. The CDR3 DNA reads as TGCAGCGTTGGGCTCACCTACGCGAACACCGGGGAGCTGTTTTTT. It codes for CSVGLTYANTGELFF.

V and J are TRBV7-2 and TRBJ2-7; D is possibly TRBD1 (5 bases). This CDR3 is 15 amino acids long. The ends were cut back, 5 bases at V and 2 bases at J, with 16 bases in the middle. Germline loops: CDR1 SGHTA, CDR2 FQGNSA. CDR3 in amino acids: CASSLGWGRTYEQYF. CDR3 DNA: TGTGCCAGCAGCCTCGGTTGGGGCAGGACCTACGAGCAGTACTTC.

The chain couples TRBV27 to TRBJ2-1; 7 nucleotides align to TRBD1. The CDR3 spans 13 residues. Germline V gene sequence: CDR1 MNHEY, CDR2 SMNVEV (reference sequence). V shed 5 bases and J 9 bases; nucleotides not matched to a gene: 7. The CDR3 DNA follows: TGTGCCAGCAGTGCGACAGGGTCGGCTGAGCAGTTCTTC. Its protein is CASSATGSAEQFF.

CDR3: CASSLARKPYEQYF. The CDR3 DNA follows: TGTGCCAGCAGCTTAGCCAGGAAACCCTACGAGCAGTACTTC. This chain joins TRBV11-2 and TRBJ2-7; D is ambiguous. Germline V gives CDR1 SGHAT, CDR2 FQNNGV. Trimming pared 1 base from V and 2 bases from J, leaving 9 bases between. The CDR3 extends over 14 amino acids.

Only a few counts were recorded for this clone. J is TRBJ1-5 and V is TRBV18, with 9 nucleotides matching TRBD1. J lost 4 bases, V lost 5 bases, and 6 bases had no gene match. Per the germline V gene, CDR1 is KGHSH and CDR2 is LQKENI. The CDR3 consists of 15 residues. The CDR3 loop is CASSEGTGNNQPQHF. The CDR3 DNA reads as TGTGCCAGCTCAGAGGGGACAGGGAATAATCAGCCCCAGCATTTT.

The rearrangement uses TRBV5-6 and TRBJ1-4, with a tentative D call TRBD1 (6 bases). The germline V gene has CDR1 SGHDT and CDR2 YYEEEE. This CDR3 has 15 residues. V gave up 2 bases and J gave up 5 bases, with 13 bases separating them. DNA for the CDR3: TGTGCCAGCAGCTTTTTGGGGGCAGGGAATGAAAAACTGTTTTTT. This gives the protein CASSFLGAGNEKLFF. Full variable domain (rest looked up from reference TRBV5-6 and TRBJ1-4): DAGVTQSPTHLIKTRGQQVTLRCSPKSGHDTVSWYQQALGQGPQFIFQYYEEEERQRGNFPDRFSGHQFPNYSSELNVNALLLGDSALYLCASSFLGAGNEKLFFGSGTQLSVL.

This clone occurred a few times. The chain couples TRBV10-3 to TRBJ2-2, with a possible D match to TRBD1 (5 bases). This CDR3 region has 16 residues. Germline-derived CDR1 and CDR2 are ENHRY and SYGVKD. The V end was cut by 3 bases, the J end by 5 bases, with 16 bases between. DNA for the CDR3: TGTGCCATCAGTGAATCACAGGCCGCTCTAACCGGGGAGCTGTTTTTT. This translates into CAISESQAALTGELFF.

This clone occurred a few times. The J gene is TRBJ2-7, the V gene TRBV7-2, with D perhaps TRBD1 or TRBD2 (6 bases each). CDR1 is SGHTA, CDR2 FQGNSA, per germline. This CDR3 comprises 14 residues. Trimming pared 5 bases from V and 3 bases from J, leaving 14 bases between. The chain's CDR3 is CASSASQGLYEQYF. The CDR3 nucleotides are TGTGCCAGCAGCGCCTCACAGGGACTCTACGAGCAGTACTTC.

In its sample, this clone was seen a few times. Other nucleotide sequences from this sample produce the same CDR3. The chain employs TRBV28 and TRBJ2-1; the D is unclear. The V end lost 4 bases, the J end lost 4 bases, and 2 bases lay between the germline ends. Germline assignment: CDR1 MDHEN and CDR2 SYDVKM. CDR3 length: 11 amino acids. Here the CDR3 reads CASSSYNEQFF. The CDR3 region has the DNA TGTGCCAGCAGTTCTTACAATGAGCAGTTCTTC. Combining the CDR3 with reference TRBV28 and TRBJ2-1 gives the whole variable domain DVKVTQSSRYLVKRTGEKVFLECVQDMDHENMFWYRQDPGLGLRLIYFSYDVKMKEKGDIPEGYSVSREKKERFSLILESASTNQTSMYLCASSSYNEQFFGPGTRLTVL.

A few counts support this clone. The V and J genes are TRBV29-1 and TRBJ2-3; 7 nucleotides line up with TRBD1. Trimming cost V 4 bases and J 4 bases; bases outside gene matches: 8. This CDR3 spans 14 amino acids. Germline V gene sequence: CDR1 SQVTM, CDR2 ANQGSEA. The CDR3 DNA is TGCAGCGTTGCGGCAAGGGGGCGGTCAGATACGCAGTATTTT. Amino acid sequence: CSVAARGRSDTQYF.

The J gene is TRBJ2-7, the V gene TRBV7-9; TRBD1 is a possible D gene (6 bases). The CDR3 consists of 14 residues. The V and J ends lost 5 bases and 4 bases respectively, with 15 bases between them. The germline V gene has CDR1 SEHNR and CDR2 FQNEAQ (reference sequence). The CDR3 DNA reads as TGTGCCAGCAGCCCCCAAGGGGGTCGATACGAGCAGTACTTC. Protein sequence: CASSPQGGRYEQYF.